The sequence of this TCR beta chain was determined in a study of metastatic and nonmetastatic thyroid tumors. About the research overall: Blood and tumor or nodule tissue repertoires from malignant and benign thyroid patients were compared.

V gave up 8 bases and J gave up 3 bases, with 13 bases separating them. Germline CDR1 is SNHLY and CDR2 is FYNNEI. The CDR3 totals 13 residues. Every patient underwent thyroid surgery untreated. Study outcomes and limitations: Reported TCR beta diversity, measured in blood and tumor, was significantly higher for malignant thyroid tumors than for benign nodules.

MiXCR re-clonotyped the PCR reads for TCRdb. The repertoire holds about 19,000 clones, with 37% as singletons. Comments on this clone: The antigen remains undetermined.

The chain is built from TRBV2 and TRBJ1-2, with D perhaps TRBD1 (5 bases). The sequence derives from a female donor with papillary thyroid cancer or a benign thyroid nodule (not recorded which). Some clones in this sample may be carry-over from other donors' samples. Sequences were obtained from tumor tissue. This CDR3 is CASSRGYDYGYTF. In DNA, the CDR3 is TGTGCCAGCTCGAGGGGTTACGACTATGGCTACACCTTC.